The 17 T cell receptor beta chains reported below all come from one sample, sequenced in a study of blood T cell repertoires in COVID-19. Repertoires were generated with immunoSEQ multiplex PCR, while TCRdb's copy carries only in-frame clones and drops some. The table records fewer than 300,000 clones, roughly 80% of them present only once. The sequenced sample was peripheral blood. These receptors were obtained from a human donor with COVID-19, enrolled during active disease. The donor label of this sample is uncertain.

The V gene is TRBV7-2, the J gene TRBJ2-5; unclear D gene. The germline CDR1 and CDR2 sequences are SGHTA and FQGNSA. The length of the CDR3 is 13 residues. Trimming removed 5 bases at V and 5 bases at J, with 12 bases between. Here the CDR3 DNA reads TGTGCCAGCAGCATCAGTTTTTATGAGACCCAGTACTTC. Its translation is CASSISFYETQYF. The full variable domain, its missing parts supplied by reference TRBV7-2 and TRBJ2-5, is GAGVSQSPSNKVTEKGKDVELRCDPISGHTALYWYRQSLGQGLEFLIYFQGNSAPDKSGLPSDRFSAERTGGSVSTLTIQRTQQEDSAVYLCASSISFYETQYFGPGTRLLVL.

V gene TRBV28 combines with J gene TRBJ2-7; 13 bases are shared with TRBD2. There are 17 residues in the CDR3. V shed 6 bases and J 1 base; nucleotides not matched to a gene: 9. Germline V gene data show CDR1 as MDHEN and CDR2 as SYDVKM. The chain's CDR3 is CASSTPRLAGGSYEQYF. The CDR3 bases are TGTGCCAGCAGCACACCCCGACTAGCGGGAGGTTCCTACGAGCAGTACTTC.

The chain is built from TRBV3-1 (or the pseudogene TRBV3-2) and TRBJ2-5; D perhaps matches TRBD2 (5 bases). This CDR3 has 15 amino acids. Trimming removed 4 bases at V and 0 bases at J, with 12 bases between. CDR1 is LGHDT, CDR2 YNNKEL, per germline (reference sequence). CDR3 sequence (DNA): TGTGCCAGCAGCCTGGCCCCCGGGGACCAAGAGACCCAGTACTTC. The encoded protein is CASSLAPGDQETQYF.

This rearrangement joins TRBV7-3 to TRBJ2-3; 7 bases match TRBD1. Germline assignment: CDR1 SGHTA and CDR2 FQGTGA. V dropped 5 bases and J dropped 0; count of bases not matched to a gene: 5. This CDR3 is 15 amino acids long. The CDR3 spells CASSLGGFSTDTQYF. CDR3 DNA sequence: TGTGCCAGCAGCCTAGGGGGCTTCAGCACAGATACGCAGTATTTT.

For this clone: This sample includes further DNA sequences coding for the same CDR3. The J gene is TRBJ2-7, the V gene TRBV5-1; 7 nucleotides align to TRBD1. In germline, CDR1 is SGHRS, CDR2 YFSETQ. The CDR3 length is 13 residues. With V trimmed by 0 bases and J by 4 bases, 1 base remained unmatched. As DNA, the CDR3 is TGCGCCAGCAGCTTGGTACAGGGGTACGAGCAGTACTTC. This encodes CASSLVQGYEQYF.

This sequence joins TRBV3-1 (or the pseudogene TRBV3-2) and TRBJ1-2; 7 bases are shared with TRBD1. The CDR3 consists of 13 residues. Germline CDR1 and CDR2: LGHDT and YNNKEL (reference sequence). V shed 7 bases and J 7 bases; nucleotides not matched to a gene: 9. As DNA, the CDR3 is TGTGCCAGCAAGCTAACAGGGGCGGGTGGCTACACCTTC. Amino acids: CASKLTGAGGYTF.

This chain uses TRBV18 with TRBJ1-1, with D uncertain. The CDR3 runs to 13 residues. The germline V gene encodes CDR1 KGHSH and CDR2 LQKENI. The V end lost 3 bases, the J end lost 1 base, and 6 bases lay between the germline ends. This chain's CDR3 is CASSPTENTEAFF. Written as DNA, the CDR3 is TGTGCCAGCTCACCTACAGAGAACACTGAAGCTTTCTTT.

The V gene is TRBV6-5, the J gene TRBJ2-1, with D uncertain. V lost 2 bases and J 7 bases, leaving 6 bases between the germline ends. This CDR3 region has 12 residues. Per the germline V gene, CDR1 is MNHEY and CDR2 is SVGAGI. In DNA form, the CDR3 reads TGTGCCAGCAGTTACCTCGGGAATGAGCAGTTCTTC. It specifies CASSYLGNEQFF.

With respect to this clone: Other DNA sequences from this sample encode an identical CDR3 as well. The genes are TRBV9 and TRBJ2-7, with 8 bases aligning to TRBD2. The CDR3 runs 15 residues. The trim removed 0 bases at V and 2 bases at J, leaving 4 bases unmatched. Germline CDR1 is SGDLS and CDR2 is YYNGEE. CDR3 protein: CASSVDPGGPYEQYF. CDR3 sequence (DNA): TGTGCCAGCAGCGTAGACCCGGGAGGGCCCTACGAGCAGTACTTC.

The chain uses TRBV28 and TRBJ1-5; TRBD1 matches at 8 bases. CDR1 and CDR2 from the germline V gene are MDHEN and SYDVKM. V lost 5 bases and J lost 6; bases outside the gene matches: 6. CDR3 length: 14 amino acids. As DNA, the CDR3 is TGTGCCAGCAGTCTGACAGGGGAGGGTCAGCCCCAGCATTTT. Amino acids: CASSLTGEGQPQHF.

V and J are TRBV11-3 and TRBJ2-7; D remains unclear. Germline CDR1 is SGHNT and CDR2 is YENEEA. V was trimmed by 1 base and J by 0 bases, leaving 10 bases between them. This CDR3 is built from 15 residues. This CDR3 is CASSLGAASSYEQYF. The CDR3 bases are TGTGCCAGCAGCTTAGGGGCAGCCAGCTCCTACGAGCAGTACTTC.

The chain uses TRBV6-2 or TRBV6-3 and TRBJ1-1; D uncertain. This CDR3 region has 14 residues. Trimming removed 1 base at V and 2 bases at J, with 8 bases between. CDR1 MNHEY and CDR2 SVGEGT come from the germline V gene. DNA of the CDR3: TGTGCCAGCAGTTACTTGGAGGCCAACACTGAAGCTTTCTTT. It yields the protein CASSYLEANTEAFF.

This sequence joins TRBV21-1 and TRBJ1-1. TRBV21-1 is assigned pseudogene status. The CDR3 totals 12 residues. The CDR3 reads CASSKALGGAFF. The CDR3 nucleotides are TGTGCCAGCAGCAAAGCGCTCGGGGGAGCTTTCTTT.

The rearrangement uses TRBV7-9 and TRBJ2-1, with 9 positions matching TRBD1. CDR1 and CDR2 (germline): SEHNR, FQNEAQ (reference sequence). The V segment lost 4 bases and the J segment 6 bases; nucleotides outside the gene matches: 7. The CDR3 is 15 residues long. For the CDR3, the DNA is TGTGCCAGCAGCTCCCGGGGACAGGGAGGCAATGAGCAGTTCTTC. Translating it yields CASSSRGQGGNEQFF.

CDR3 in amino acids: CASSLVPGGGTNEKLFF. As DNA, the CDR3 is TGTGCCAGCAGCTTAGTTCCTGGGGGCGGAACTAATGAAAAACTGTTTTTT. The chain employs TRBV7-6 and TRBJ1-4; perhaps TRBD1 as D (6 bases). Germline V gene sequence: CDR1 SGHVS, CDR2 FNYEAQ. CDR3 length: 17 amino acids. V lost 1 base to trimming and J lost 1 base, with 13 bases between them.

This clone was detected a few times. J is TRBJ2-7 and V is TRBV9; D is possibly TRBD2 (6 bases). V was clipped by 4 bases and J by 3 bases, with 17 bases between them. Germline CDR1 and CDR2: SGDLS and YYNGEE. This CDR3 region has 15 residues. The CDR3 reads CASSRWPAGNYEQYF. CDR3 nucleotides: TGTGCCAGCAGCCGCTGGCCGGCGGGAAACTACGAGCAGTACTTC.

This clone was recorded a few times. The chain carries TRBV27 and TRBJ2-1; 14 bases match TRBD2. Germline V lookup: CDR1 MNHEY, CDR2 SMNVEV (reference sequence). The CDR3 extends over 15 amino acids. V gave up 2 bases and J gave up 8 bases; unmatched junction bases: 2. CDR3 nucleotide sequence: TGTGCCAGCAGTTTAGGGACTAGCGGGAGATATGAGCAGTTCTTC. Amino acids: CASSLGTSGRYEQFF.